A selection of T cell receptor beta chains follows, all from one sample in a study of blood T cell repertoires in COVID-19. Clones were read by immunoSEQ multiplex PCR, and TCRdb kept only the in-frame ones, dropping some. The data show about 120,000 clones, with approximately 82% seen just once and approximately 7% held by the top ten. The sample was peripheral blood. These receptors all stem from a man in his sixties or seventies with active or convalescent COVID-19. The CDR3 runs from the conserved cysteine through the conserved F or W. A D gene is named only where the DNA matches it firmly. Clone size is not always given. Where it is, it says once, few, many or a class for expanded clones.

TRBD1	NA	TRBJ2-1	TRBV28	TGTGCCAGCAGTATTACCCGACAGGGCCACAATGAGCAGTTCTTC	CASSITRQGHNEQFF
NA	few	TRBJ1-3	TRBV3-1/TRBV3-2	TGTGCCAGCAGCCAAAAAGAGGGCAACTCTGGAAACACCATATATTTT	CASSQKEGNSGNTIYF
NA	NA	TRBJ2-7	TRBV7-2	TGTGCCAGCAGCTCCCGCCCCAGGACAGAACTCCACGAGCAGTACTTC	CASSSRPRTELHEQYF
TRBD1	once	TRBJ1-6	TRBV3-1/TRBV3-2	TGTGCCAGCAGCCAAGCCGGACAGGGGGTTCGTAATTCACCCCTCCACTTT	CASSQAGQGVRNSPLHF
NA	NA	TRBJ1-4	TRBV7-9	TGTGCCAGCAGCCCAAACCGAGAGAAGAATGAAAAACTGTTTTTT	CASSPNREKNEKLFF
NA	NA	TRBJ1-2	TRBV10-2	TGCGCCAGCAGAACTAGGGAGGTGGCATATGGCTACACCTTC	CASRTREVAYGYTF
NA	NA	TRBJ1-4	TRBV6-5	TGTGCCAGCAGTTACGCGTTGCCTGCCAGGAATGAAAAACTGTTTTTT	CASSYALPARNEKLFF
NA	NA	TRBJ1-5	TRBV19	TGTGCCAGTAGTATAGGTGCAATGGGGGGGTTCAATCAGCCCCAGCATTTT	CASSIGAMGGFNQPQHF
NA	NA	TRBJ1-3	TRBV30	TGTGCCTGGAATCTTGGCCGCTCCTCTGGAAACACCATATATTTT	CAWNLGRSSGNTIYF
NA	NA	TRBJ2-1	TRBV9	TGTGCCAGCAGCGCCCTGAGGAATGAGCAGTTCTTC	CASSALRNEQFF
NA	few	TRBJ2-1	TRBV2	TGTGCCAGCAGTGACAGTCTACCCAGGGAGTTCTTC	CASSDSLPREFF
NA	NA	TRBJ2-3	TRBV7-3	TGTGCCAGCAGCTTAGACGGGGTACGCACAGATACGCAGTATTTT	CASSLDGVRTDTQYF
TRBD2	NA	TRBJ2-5	TRBV27	TGTGCCAGCAAGCCCAGCAGCGGGGGGGCGGACTTC	CASKPSSGGADF
TRBD1	NA	TRBJ1-1	TRBV29-1	TGCAGCGTTGCGGCGACAGGGGTGAACACTGAAGCTTTCTTT	CSVAATGVNTEAFF
TRBD1	once	TRBJ2-5	TRBV28	TGTGCCAGCAGTAGCCCGGGACAGGGGGCGAAGACCCAGTACTTC	CASSSPGQGAKTQYF
NA	NA	TRBJ2-1	TRBV6-6	TGTGCCAGCAGTTACTCTAACGCAGACAATGAGCAGTTCTTC	CASSYSNADNEQFF
NA	NA	TRBJ2-1	TRBV9	TGTGCCAGCAGCCCTGATCCGAGGGTTTCCTACAATGAGCAGTTCTTC	CASSPDPRVSYNEQFF
NA	NA	TRBJ2-7	TRBV11-2	TGTGCCAGCAGCCCGGCATCGGGACATACCTACGAGCAGTACTTC	CASSPASGHTYEQYF
NA	NA	TRBJ2-5	TRBV7-2	TGTGCCAGCAGTGAGGGTTGGGAGACCCAGTACTTC	CASSEGWETQYF
TRBD2	NA	TRBJ2-3	TRBV7-8	TGTGCCAGCAGCCGCACTCTAGCGGGGGTCACAGATACGCAGTATTTT	CASSRTLAGVTDTQYF
NA	NA	TRBJ1-2	TRBV28	TGTGCCAGCAGTTTACCTTTCAGGGGTTTGGGCTACACCTTC	CASSLPFRGLGYTF
NA	NA	TRBJ2-7	TRBV19	TGTGCCAGTAAGGAGGGGGGGCGTCTTTCGGGAGAGCAGTACTTC	CASKEGGRLSGEQYF
NA	NA	TRBJ2-1	TRBV5-1	TGCGCCAGCAGCTTGCGACAGACGAATGAGCAGTTCTTC	CASSLRQTNEQFF
NA	NA	TRBJ2-1	TRBV4-1	TGCGCCAGCAGCCCAGGAGGGTTACTCACCCCCTACAATGAGCAGTTCTTC	CASSPGGLLTPYNEQFF
NA	NA	TRBJ2-7	TRBV5-6	TGTGCCAGCAGCTCCGCAGCGAACTACGAGCAGTACTTC	CASSSAANYEQYF
TRBD1	NA	TRBJ1-2	TRBV7-2	TGTGCCAGCAGCTTATGGGGACAGGAGATTAACTATGGCTACACCTTC	CASSLWGQEINYGYTF
NA	NA	TRBJ1-5	TRBV28	TGTGCCAGCAGTCGGGGGTTGGGCAATCAGCCCCAGCATTTT	CASSRGLGNQPQHF
TRBD1	once	TRBJ2-7	TRBV20-1	TGCAGTGCTACAGGGGGCCTCGAGCAGTACTTC	CSATGGLEQYF
NA	NA	TRBJ2-1	TRBV9	TGTGCCAGCAGCGTTCAAGGAGATTACAATGAGCAGTTCTTC	CASSVQGDYNEQFF
TRBD1	NA	TRBJ2-7	TRBV24-1	TGTGCCACCAGTGATTTGAAGGGGGCTAGGTACGAGCAGTACTTC	CATSDLKGARYEQYF
TRBD1	NA	TRBJ2-3	TRBV18	TGTGCCAGCTCACGATCTCCGGGACAGGGAAGTTTGGCAGATACGCAGTATTTT	CASSRSPGQGSLADTQYF
TRBD1	NA	TRBJ1-5	TRBV6-5	TGTGCCAGCAGTAAACAGGGGACCAATCAGCCCCAGCATTTT	CASSKQGTNQPQHF
TRBD1	NA	TRBJ1-2	TRBV5-1	TGCGCCAGCAGCTCGATGACAGGGAAGGTGCGGGGCTACACCTTC	CASSSMTGKVRGYTF
TRBD1	once	TRBJ2-2	TRBV7-2	TGTGCCAGCAGCTCCGGGACAGGGAGGACCGGGGAGCTGTTTTTT	CASSSGTGRTGELFF
TRBD1	NA	TRBJ2-1	TRBV24-1	TGTGCCACCAGTGATGGGGTGCGGACAGGGGGCCAGGTAAGATACAATGAGCAGTTCTTC	CATSDGVRTGGQVRYNEQFF
NA	NA	TRBJ2-1	TRBV24-1	TGTGCCACCAGTGATCCGCGTGCCCCCCCCAATGAGCAGTTCTTC	CATSDPRAPPNEQFF
NA	NA	TRBJ1-1	TRBV18	TGTGCCAGCTCACCACCGACAGTTCCCGAAGCTTTCTTT	CASSPPTVPEAFF
NA	NA	TRBJ1-5	TRBV6-5	TGTGCCAGCAGGGTCGGACAGAATAGCAATCAGCCCCAGCATTTT	CASRVGQNSNQPQHF
NA	NA	TRBJ1-1	TRBV4-2	TGTGCCAGCAGCCCGACAGAAGGGGCTGCTTTCTTT	CASSPTEGAAFF
NA	few	TRBJ1-1	TRBV15	TGTGCCACCAGCAGAGACGTCAGTTCAGTGAACACTGAAGCTTTCTTT	CATSRDVSSVNTEAFF
TRBD1	NA	TRBJ1-1	TRBV20-1	TGCAGTGCGAGCGACAGGGTTGAAGCTTTCTTT	CSASDRVEAFF
NA	NA	TRBJ1-1	TRBV14	TGTGCCAGCAGCAAAAACATAAACACTGAAGCTTTCTTT	CASSKNINTEAFF
NA	NA	TRBJ1-2	TRBV27	TGTGCCAGCAGTTTATATCGGGATACCAACTCCGGCTACACCTTC	CASSLYRDTNSGYTF